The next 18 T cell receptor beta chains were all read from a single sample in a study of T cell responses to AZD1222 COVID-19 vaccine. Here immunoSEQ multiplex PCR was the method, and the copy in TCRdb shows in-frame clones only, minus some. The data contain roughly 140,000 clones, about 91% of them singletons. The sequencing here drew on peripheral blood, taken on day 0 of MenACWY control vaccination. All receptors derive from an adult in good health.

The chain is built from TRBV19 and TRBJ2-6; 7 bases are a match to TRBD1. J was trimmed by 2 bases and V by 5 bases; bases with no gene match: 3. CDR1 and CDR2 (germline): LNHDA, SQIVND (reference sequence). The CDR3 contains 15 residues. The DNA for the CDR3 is TGTGCCAGTAGTCTTACAGGGGCTGGGGCCAACGTCCTGACTTTC. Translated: CASSLTGAGANVLTF.

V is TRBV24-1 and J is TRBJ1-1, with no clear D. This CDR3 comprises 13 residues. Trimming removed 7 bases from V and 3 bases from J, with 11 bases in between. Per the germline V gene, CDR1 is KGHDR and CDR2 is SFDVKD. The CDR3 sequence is CATRNAEDTEAFF. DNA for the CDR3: TGTGCCACCAGAAATGCGGAGGACACTGAAGCTTTCTTT.

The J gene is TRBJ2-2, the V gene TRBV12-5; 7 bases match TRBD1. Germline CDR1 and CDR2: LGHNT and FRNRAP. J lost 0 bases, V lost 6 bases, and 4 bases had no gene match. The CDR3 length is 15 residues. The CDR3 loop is CASGPRGSNTGELFF. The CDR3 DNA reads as TGTGCTAGTGGACCCAGGGGGTCGAACACCGGGGAGCTGTTTTTT.

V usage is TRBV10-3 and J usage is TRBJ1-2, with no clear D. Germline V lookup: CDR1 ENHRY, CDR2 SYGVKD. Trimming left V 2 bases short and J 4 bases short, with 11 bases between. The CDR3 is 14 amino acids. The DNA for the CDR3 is TGTGCCATCAGTGAGACGGGCGGCAGCTATGGCTACACCTTC. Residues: CAISETGGSYGYTF.

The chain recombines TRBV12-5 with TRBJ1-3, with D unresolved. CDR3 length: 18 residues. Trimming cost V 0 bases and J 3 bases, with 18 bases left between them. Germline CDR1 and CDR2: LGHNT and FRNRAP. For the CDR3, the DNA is TGTGCTAGTGGTTTGGTACTCGGCCCTTCCGCTGTTGGAAACACCATATATTTT. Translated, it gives CASGLVLGPSAVGNTIYF.

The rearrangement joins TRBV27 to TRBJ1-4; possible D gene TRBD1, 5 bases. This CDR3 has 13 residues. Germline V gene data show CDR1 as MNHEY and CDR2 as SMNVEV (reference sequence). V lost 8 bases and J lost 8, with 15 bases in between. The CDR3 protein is CASPVAGDEKLFF. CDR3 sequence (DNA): TGTGCCAGCCCCGTCGCGGGGGACGAAAAACTGTTTTTT.

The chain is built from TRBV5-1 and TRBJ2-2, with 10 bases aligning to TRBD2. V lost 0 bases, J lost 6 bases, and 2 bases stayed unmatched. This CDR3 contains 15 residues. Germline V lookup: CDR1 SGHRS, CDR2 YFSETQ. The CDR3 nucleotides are TGCGCCAGCAGCTTGGACAGCGGGAGGGCCGGGGAGCTGTTTTTT. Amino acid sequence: CASSLDSGRAGELFF.

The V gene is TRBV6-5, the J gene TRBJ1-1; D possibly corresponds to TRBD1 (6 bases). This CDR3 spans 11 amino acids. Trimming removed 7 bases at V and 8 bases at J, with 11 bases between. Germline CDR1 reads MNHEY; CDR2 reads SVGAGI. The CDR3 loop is CASTGGGEAFF. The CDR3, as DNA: TGTGCCAGCACCGGGGGGGGCGAAGCTTTCTTT.

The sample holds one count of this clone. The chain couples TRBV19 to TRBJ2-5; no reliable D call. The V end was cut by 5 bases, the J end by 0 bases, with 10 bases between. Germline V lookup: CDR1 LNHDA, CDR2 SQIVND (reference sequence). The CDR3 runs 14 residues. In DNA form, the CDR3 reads TGTGCCAGTAGTGAACTCGGCCACCAAGAGACCCAGTACTTC. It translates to CASSELGHQETQYF. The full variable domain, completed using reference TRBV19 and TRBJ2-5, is DGGITQSPKYLFRKEGQNVTLSCEQNLNHDAMYWYRQDPGQGLRLIYYSQIVNDFQKGDIAEGYSVSREKKESFPLTVTSAQKNPTAFYLCASSELGHQETQYFGPGTRLLVL.

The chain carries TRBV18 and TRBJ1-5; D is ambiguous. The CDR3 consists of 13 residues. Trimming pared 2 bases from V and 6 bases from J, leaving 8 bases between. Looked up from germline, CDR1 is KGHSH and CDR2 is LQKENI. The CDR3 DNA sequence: TGTGCCAGCTCACCAGGAATCAGTCAGCCCCAGCATTTT. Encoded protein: CASSPGISQPQHF.

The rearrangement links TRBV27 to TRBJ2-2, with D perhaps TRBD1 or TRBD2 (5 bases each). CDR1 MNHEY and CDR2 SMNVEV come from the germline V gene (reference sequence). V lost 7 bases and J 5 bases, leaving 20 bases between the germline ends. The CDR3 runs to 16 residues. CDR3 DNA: TGTGCCAGCACCGGGGAAGGGACCGTGAAAACCGGGGAGCTGTTTTTT. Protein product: CASTGEGTVKTGELFF.

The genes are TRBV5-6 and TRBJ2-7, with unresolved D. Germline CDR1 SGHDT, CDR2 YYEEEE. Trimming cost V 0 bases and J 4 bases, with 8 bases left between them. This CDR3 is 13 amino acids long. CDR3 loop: CASSLVVAYEQYF. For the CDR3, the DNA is TGTGCCAGCAGCTTGGTGGTGGCTTACGAGCAGTACTTC. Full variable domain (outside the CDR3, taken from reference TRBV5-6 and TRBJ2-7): DAGVTQSPTHLIKTRGQQVTLRCSPKSGHDTVSWYQQALGQGPQFIFQYYEEEERQRGNFPDRFSGHQFPNYSSELNVNALLLGDSALYLCASSLVVAYEQYFGPGTRLTVT.

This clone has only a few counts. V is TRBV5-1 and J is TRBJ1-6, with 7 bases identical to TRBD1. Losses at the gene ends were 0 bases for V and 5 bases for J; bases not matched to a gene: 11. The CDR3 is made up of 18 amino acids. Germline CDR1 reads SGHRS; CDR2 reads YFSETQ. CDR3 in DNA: TGCGCCAGCAGCTTGGGGGGCAACGCCGGGACAGATAATTCACCCCTCCACTTT. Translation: CASSLGGNAGTDNSPLHF.

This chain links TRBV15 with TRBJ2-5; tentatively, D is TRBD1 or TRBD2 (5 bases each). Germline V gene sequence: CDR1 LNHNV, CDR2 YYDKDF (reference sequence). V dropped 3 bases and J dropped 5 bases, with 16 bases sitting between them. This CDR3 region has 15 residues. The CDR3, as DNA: TGTGCCACCAGCAGCTCGGGGCTCGGCGTGGAGACCCAGTACTTC. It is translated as CATSSSGLGVETQYF.

CDR3 loop: CASSLSWTFNTGELFF. The CDR3 DNA reads as TGTGCCAGCAGCCTTTCTTGGACATTTAACACCGGGGAGCTGTTTTTT. J is TRBJ2-2 and V is TRBV5-6; D might be TRBD1 (5 bases). Deletions cut 4 bases from V and 2 bases from J, with 15 bases between. There are 16 residues in the CDR3. Germline CDR1 SGHDT, CDR2 YYEEEE.

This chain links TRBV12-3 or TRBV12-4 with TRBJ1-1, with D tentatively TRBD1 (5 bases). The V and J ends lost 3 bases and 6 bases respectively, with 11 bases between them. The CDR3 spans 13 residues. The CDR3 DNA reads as TGTGCCAGCAGTTTCCCCAAGACAGCTGAAGCTTTCTTT. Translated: CASSFPKTAEAFF.

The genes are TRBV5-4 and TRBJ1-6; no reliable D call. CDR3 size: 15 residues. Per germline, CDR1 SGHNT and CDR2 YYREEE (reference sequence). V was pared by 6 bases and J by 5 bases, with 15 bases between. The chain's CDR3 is CASTATAANNSPLHF. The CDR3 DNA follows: TGTGCCAGCACCGCCACGGCAGCGAATAATTCACCCCTCCACTTT.

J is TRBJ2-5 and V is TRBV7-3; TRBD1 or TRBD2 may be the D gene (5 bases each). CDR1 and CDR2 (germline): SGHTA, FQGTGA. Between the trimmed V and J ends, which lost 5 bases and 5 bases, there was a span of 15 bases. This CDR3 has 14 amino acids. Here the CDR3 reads CASSPGTALETQYF. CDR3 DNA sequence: TGTGCCAGCAGCCCGGGGACCGCCCTGGAGACCCAGTACTTC.